This T cell receptor (beta chain) is drawn from a study of response to subunit inactivated influenza vaccine. The study's findings and limits: The authors offered the suggestion that each seasonal influenza vaccination recruits few new T cells.

This clonotype was observed a handful of times. The target antigen is unknown. TCRdb called the RT-PCR reads again in MiXCR, with one record for every CDR3 protein. The sample shows fewer than 400,000 distinct CDR3 sequences, about a fifth of them seen only once. The length of the CDR3 is 15 residues. Looked up from germline, CDR1 is SGHRS and CDR2 is YFSETQ. The germline V and J ends were trimmed by 4 bases and 1 base, with 11 bases remaining between them. This sample comprised PBMCs from blood, obtained about 20 months after vaccination. This sequence joins TRBV5-1 and TRBJ2-2, with no clear D. The source is a man in his fifties or sixties who received an inactivated influenza vaccine. DNA of the CDR3: TGCGCCAGCAGCACGTCCCAGGAGAACACCGGGGAGCTGTTTTTT. It codes for CASSTSQENTGELFF.